This T cell receptor beta chain was documented in a study of blood T cell repertoires in COVID-19. V was shortened by 4 bases and J by 5 bases, with 11 bases between the two germline ends. This CDR3 region has 13 residues. The V gene's germline CDR1 is LGHNA and CDR2 YSLEER. Clones were read by immunoSEQ multiplex PCR, and TCRdb kept only the in-frame ones, dropping some. The sample includes approximately 270,000 clones, about nine tenths seen only once; the top ten take around 6.6%. Enrolment of Seattle patients took place during active infection, and they were followed longitudinally. This clonotype originated in a woman aged 25 to 39 with COVID-19, enrolled during active disease. The sample was peripheral blood. The rearrangement uses TRBV4-3 and TRBJ2-5, with D possibly matching TRBD1 (6 bases). This chain's CDR3 is CASSRTGRETQYF. Written as DNA, the CDR3 is TGCGCCAGCAGCCGTACAGGGCGCGAGACCCAGTACTTC.